A selection of T cell receptor beta chains follows, all from one sample in a study of blood T cell repertoires in COVID-19. The repertoire was sequenced with immunoSEQ multiplex PCR; TCRdb's copy has only in-frame clones and lacks some. Of about 110,000 clones detected, around 68% appear once; the ten largest clones hold about 7.1%. The source material was peripheral blood. The receptors stem from a woman in her sixties with acute or convalescent COVID-19. Each CDR3 is given with its conserved first and last residue.

cdr3_aa	v_call	j_call
CASSYKGDYEQYF	TRBV6-5	TRBJ2-7
CASNRQGLEDGEQYF	TRBV2	TRBJ2-7
CASSLTGGMSETQYF	TRBV7-3	TRBJ2-5
CSASPSDLAGSTDTQYF	TRBV20-1	TRBJ2-3
CAWSALTGGTFF	TRBV30	TRBJ1-4
CASSGQGLAGGGASTDTQYF	TRBV2	TRBJ2-3
CASSRGVDPATDTQYF	TRBV4-2	TRBJ2-3
CAISGGQDNQPQHF	TRBV10-3	TRBJ1-5
CAISGGTGTGVEKLFF	TRBV10-3	TRBJ1-4
CASRRRQTHNSPLHF	TRBV5-1	TRBJ1-6
CASTAGGGDNYGYTF	TRBV6-5	TRBJ1-2
CASSLGNREGQETQYF	TRBV5-1	TRBJ2-5
CASSLGTGLTGELFF	TRBV7-9	TRBJ2-2
CASSDIRRLNTEAFF	TRBV10-2	TRBJ1-1
CASSPGTGYEKLFF	TRBV18	TRBJ1-4
CSASNSGRGMNTEAFF	TRBV20-1	TRBJ1-1
CASSLGGQLYEQYF	TRBV5-6	TRBJ2-7
CASSSVRGANSPLHF	TRBV27	TRBJ1-6
CASSPRTGGYEQYF	TRBV5-1	TRBJ2-7
CASSPGSDPGGAFF	TRBV18	TRBJ1-1
CAIRGTGNTEAFF	TRBV10-3	TRBJ1-1
CASRRGGRYGYTF	TRBV2	TRBJ1-2
CASSRTGQNTEAFF	TRBV3-1/TRBV3-2	TRBJ1-1
CASSRLGTGSNEQYF	TRBV6-5	TRBJ2-7
CASSPGFRAGEQYF	TRBV5-1	TRBJ2-7
CASSDGQGRSTEAFF	TRBV7-2	TRBJ1-1
CASSGTHGTAGYTF	TRBV9	TRBJ1-2
CATSEPRTGFNTDTQYF	TRBV24-1	TRBJ2-3